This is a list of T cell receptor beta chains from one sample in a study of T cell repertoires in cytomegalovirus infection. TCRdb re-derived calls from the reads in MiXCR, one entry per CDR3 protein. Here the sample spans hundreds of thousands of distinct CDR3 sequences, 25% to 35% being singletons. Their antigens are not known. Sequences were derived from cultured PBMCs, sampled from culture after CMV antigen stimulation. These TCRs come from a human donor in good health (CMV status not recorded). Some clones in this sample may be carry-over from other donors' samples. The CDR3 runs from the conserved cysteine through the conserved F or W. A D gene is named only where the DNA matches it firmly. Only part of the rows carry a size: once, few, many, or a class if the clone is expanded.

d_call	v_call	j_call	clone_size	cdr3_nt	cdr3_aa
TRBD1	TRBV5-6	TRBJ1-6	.	TGTGCCAGCAGCCAACTCGTGGGGCGACAGGGATACTCACCCCTCCACTTT	CASSQLVGRQGYSPLHF
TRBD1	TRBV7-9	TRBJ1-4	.	TGTGCCAGCAGCGAGGGACAGGGATACGGAAAACTGTTTTTT	CASSEGQGYGKLFF
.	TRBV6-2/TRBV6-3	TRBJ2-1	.	TGTGCCAGCAGTTACGTTTCGGGGCCCGAGAACAATGAGCAGTTCTTC	CASSYVSGPENNEQFF
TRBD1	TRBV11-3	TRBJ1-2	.	TGTGCCAGCAGCCCAACACACGGGACAGCTAACTATGGCTACACCTTC	CASSPTHGTANYGYTF
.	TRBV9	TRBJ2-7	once	TGTGCCAGCAGCCCGAAGGGCGGGTCGGTCGAGCAGTACTTC	CASSPKGGSVEQYF
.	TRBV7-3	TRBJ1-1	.	TGTGCCAGCGCCCGCGGTGGAAACACTGAAGCTTTCTTT	CASARGGNTEAFF
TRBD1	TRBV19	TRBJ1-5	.	TGTGCCAGTAGTATTCACGGACAGGGTGTTCCGGGTCAGCCCCAGCATTTT	CASSIHGQGVPGQPQHF
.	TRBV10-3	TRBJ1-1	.	TGTGCCATCAGAGACGACAGAGACACTGAAGCTTTCTTT	CAIRDDRDTEAFF
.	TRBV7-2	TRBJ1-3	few	TGTGCCAGCAGCTTACAATCACTCCGGGCTGGAAACACCATATATTTT	CASSLQSLRAGNTIYF
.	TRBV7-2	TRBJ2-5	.	TGTGCCAGCAGTCGCTCGACAGCTTTTCAAGAGACCCAGTACTTC	CASSRSTAFQETQYF